This TCR beta chain was retrieved from a study of shared clonotypes between healthy human individuals (TCRdb year 2020). Background for the entire study: A few men and a couple of women, aged 18 to 49 years, made up the cohort. To estimate repertoire size and how much clonotype sharing occurs between individuals, the study deeply sequenced the blood TCR repertoires of about five healthy adults. To increase sequencing depth and limit assay-specific biases, different laboratories used diverse techniques to prepare libraries and sequence TCR repertoires. Each donor's leukapheresis produced roughly between roughly 0.85 and 10 billion PBMCs. For each donor, CD4 naive and CD4 memory were each run on three plates, CD8 naive on two plates, and CD8 memory on one plate. Here is what the overall study found, with its caveats: Only blood was sampled, and tissue TCR repertoires likely differ from those in blood. Incomplete sequencing was indicated by rarefaction of sorted-subset datasets, despite the large sequencing depth. Because the study included only a small number of donors, the genetic and exposure-history diversity represented was limited. Based on pairwise subsampling, the degree of clonotype sharing among donors was expected to be affected by sequencing depth. Across a few donors, roughly 5% of naive CD4, roughly 3.3% of naive CD8, about 2% of memory CD4, and under 0.45% of memory CD8 clonotypes were shared. Naive subsets generally had larger estimated clonotype richness than memory subsets. Higher generation probabilities were observed for clonotypes shared by all four sorted-subset donors than for non-shared clonotypes.

Healthy HIV-negative adults with no recently reported acute infections or vaccinations were included as donors. Every donor was a Caucasian adult living in Nashville, Tennessee, USA. CD4+ T cells were enriched through magnetic negative selection, after which naive cells were positively selected on CD45RA and the remaining negative fraction served as the memory subset. Blood was collected by leukapheresis, and PBMCs were isolated by Ficoll-Histopaque density gradient centrifugation and then cryopreserved in liquid nitrogen vapor phase. Purity and quantity of every magnetically sorted T cell population were checked by analytical flow cytometry. Genomic DNA was isolated from each sorted fraction and quantified by UV absorbance on a Nanodrop 2000c. Using the deep immunoSEQ assay, multiplex PCR amplified TCR CDR3 regions from genomic DNA. Genomic DNA extracted from each cell subset was distributed evenly over all wells of several immunoSEQ 96-well plates, and each plate served as one replicate. For sorted subsets, approximately 210 ng genomic DNA, equal to tens of thousands of T cell genomes, was loaded into each replicate PCR. Purified libraries were measured with a Qubit 3.0 fluorometer, size-checked on a Bioanalyzer 2100, and measured again with the KAPA Library Quantification kit. Each immunoSEQ 96-well plate was sequenced on its own single-read 150-cycle Illumina NextSeq 550 flow cell. As for the original processing: Because only junctional sequences without quality scores were contained in the immunoSEQ output, filtering matching that applied to full-length reads could not be performed. To assign V/J genes and CDR3, sequences were annotated using PyIR, a Python wrapper for IgBLAST v1.9, with IMGT germline references. Reads were filtered out if the reads had weak V/J assignments (E-value above 1e-6), no CDR3, stop codons, out-of-frame junctions, or ambiguous translated residues. V3J clonotypes were defined by identical inferred V gene, J gene, and CDR3 amino acid sequence. The percentage overlap between two repertoires was calculated by dividing the number of shared unique clonotypes by the size of the smaller repertoire. Repertoire richness was assessed with RTK rarefaction, the Chao1 estimator, and Recon v2.1 estimates of unobserved clonotypes. For all TCRbeta clonotypes obtained by the gDNA method from a handful of donors, generation probabilities were computed with OLGA. TCRdb re-hosts the immuneACCESS table, in-frame sequences only. Its copies lack some clones; in the studies checked, an unresolved V gene accounts for under half of them, and the cause for the rest is not known. The V and J calls and clone size are taken from that table; D and trimming were inferred from the DNA. This sample is represented by 650,000 to 750,000 clones; around 72% of them were singletons. About 2% of the sample rests with the top ten.

This clone was counted many times. Its antigen specificity is not known. Base qualities were left out, and no much larger clone turns up one base away. The sequenced sample consisted of memory CD4+ T cells sorted from blood. In the paper's terms, the cell subset or site label means: CD45RA-negative fraction. This receptor was obtained from a woman aged 30 to 39 in good health.

The bases read TGCGCCAGCAGCTTCGGGACTGCCACGGGGACGCAGTATTTT. Translated, this gives CASSFGTATGTQYF. Recombination linked TRBV5-1 to TRBJ2-3; perhaps TRBD2 is the D gene, with 6 bases matching. The CDR1 and CDR2 encoded by the germline V gene are SGHRS and YFSETQ. From its cysteine to its phenylalanine, the CDR3 spans 14 amino acids. Of all the DNA, just the CDR3 is kept, 42 bases in frame from base 1. V is clipped by 2 bases and J by 9 bases, and the sequence between their germline boundaries is 16 bases long.